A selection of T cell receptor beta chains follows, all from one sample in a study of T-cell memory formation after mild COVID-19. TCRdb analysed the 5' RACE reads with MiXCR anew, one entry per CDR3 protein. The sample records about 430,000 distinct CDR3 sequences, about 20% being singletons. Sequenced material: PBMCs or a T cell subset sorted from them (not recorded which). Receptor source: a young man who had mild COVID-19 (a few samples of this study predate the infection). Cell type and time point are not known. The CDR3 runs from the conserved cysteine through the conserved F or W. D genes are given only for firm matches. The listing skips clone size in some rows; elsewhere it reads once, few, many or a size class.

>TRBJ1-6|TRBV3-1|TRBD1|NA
TGTGCCAGCAGCCAAGGCAGGGGGCAAAACTCACCCCTCCACTTT
CASSQGRGQNSPLHF
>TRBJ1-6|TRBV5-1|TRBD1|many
TGCGCCAGCAGCTTGGCGGGACAGCGCTCACCCCTCCACTTT
CASSLAGQRSPLHF
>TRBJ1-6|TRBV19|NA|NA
TGTGCCAGTAGTCTCGACAGCTACATAACACCACTCCACTTT
CASSLDSYITPLHF
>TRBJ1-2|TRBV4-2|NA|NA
TGTGCCAGCAGCCAAGATGGCAGGCGCTACACCTTC
CASSQDGRRYTF
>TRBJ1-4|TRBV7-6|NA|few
TGTGCCAGCAGCTCCCGGCGGGGCCATGAAAAACTGTTTTTT
CASSSRRGHEKLFF
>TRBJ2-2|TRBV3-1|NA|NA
TGTGCCAGCAGCCAAGTGCGGGGAACGAACACCGGGGAGCTGTTTTTT
CASSQVRGTNTGELFF
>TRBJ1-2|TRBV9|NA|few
TGTGCCAGCAGCGATGGATTAGGGACGGTAGCCGGAGGCTACACCTTC
CASSDGLGTVAGGYTF
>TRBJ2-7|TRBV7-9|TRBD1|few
TGTGCCAGCAGACCGGGTTGGGGACAGGGGTACGAGCAGTACTTC
CASRPGWGQGYEQYF
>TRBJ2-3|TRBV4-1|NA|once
TGCGCCAGCAGCGACTCATTGCCATTTAGAGGCACGCAGTATTTT
CASSDSLPFRGTQYF
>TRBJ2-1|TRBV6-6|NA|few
TGTGCCAGCAGTTTCCCTGGAAGCTACAATGAGCAGTTCTTC
CASSFPGSYNEQFF
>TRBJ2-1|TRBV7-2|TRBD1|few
TGTGCCAGCAGTTACGACAGGGGTTCCTACAATGAGCAGTTCTTC
CASSYDRGSYNEQFF
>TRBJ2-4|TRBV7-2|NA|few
TGTGCCAGCAGCCCGTATACTTTCGGGGGTAACATTCAGTACTTC
CASSPYTFGGNIQYF
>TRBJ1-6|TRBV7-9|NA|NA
TGTGCCAGCAGACTAACTGGACAGTGGAGGGATTCACCCCTCCACTTT
CASRLTGQWRDSPLHF
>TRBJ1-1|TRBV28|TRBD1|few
TGTGCCAGCAGTTTGACAGGGTCCAACACTGAAGCTTTCTTT
CASSLTGSNTEAFF
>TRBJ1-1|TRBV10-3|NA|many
TGTGCCATCAGAGACAACATGGACACTGAAGCTTTCTTT
CAIRDNMDTEAFF
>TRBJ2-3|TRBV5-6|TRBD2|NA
TGTGCCAGCAGCAACCGCGGGGGTAGCACAGATACGCAGTATTTT
CASSNRGGSTDTQYF
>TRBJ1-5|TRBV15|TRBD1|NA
TGTGCCACCAGTGGACAGGTCAATCAGCCCCAGCATTTT
CATSGQVNQPQHF
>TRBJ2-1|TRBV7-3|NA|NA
TGTGCCAGCAGCTTAAATGGGGACTCCTACAATGAGCAGTTCTTC
CASSLNGDSYNEQFF
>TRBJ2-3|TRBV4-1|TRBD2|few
TGCGCCAGCAGGATTAGCGGGGGAAGCGTCACAGATACGCAGTATTTT
CASRISGGSVTDTQYF
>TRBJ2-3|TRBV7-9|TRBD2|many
TGTGCCAGCAGCTCTCTAGCGGGGGGAGGAGATACGCAGTATTTT
CASSSLAGGGDTQYF
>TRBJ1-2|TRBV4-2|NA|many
TGTGCCAGCAGCCAAGCGACGGGAGGGGGGTATGGCTACACCTTC
CASSQATGGGYGYTF
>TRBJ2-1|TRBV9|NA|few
TGTGCCAGCAGCGAATATCGGGACTTCCCCTACAATGAGCAGTTCTTC
CASSEYRDFPYNEQFF
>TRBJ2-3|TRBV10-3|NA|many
TGTGCCACCACGGGGGGCGGGGGAGCAGATACGCAGTATTTT
CATTGGGGADTQYF
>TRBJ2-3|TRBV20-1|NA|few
TGCAGTGCTCCTCAGGGAGCTGGTCCAGATACGCAGTATTTT
CSAPQGAGPDTQYF
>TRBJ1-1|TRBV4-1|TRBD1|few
TGCGCCAGCAGCCTAAGGGACAGGGGGAACACTGAAGCTTTCTTT
CASSLRDRGNTEAFF
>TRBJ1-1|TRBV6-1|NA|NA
TGTGCCAGCAGTGATTGGTGGTTGTCAGAGACTGAAGCTTTCTTT
CASSDWWLSETEAFF
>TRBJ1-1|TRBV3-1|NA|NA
TGTGCCAGCAGCCGAGGAGACAGGACTTTTGAAGCTTTCTTT
CASSRGDRTFEAFF
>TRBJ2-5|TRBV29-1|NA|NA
TGCAGCGTTGAACCGGGGGAAGAGACCCAGTACTTC
CSVEPGEETQYF
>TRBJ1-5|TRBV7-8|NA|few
TGTGCCAGCAGCTTACGATCCCGGCTAGACTCCAATCAGCCCCAGCATTTT
CASSLRSRLDSNQPQHF
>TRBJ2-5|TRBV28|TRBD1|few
TGTGCCAGCAGTAAGGGACAGGGACACCAGGAGACCCAGTACTTC
CASSKGQGHQETQYF
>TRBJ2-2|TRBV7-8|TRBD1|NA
TGTGCCAGCAGGCGAGGGACAGGAGATACCGGGGAGCTGTTTTTT
CASRRGTGDTGELFF
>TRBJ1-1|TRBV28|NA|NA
TGTGCCAGCAGTTTAGGGGGTAAGGCTTTCTTT
CASSLGGKAFF
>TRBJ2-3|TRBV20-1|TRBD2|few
TGCAGTGCTAGCGTGCTAGCGGTTGTTTTGGATACGCAGTATTTT
CSASVLAVVLDTQYF
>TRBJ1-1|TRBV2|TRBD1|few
TGTGCCAGCAGGGACAGGGGCCCTGAAGCTTTCTTT
CASRDRGPEAFF
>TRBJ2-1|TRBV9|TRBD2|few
TGTGCCAGCACCCCTAGCGGGGGTGGTAATGAGCAGTTCTTC
CASTPSGGGNEQFF
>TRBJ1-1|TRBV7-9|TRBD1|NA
TGTGCCAGCAGCCAGACACAGGGGACGTACACTGAAGCTTTCTTT
CASSQTQGTYTEAFF
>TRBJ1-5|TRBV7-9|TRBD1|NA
TGTGCCAGCAGCGCCGACAGGGGCGGTCAGCCCCAGCATTTT
CASSADRGGQPQHF
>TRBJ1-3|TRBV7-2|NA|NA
TGTGCCAGCAGCTCGTACTCTGGAAACACCATATATTTT
CASSSYSGNTIYF
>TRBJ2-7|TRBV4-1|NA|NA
TGCGCCAGCAGCCGACGCCCTGGGGGTAGCTCCTACGAGCAGTACTTC
CASSRRPGGSSYEQYF
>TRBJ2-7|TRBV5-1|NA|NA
TGCGCCAGCAGCCTGACCGGGACTGTGTCCGAGCAGTACTTC
CASSLTGTVSEQYF
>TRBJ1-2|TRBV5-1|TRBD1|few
TGCGCCAGCAGCTTGTCCGGGACAGGGAAACCCTATGGCTACACCTTC
CASSLSGTGKPYGYTF
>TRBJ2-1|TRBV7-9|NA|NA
TGTGCCAGCAGCGATAGCGGACACAATGAGCAGTTCTTC
CASSDSGHNEQFF
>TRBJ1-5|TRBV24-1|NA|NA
TGTGCCACCAGTGATCAGGGACAGCCCCAGCATTTT
CATSDQGQPQHF
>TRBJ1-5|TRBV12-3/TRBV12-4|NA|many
TGTGCCAGCAGTTTAAAGGTATCGAATCAGCCCCAGCATTTT
CASSLKVSNQPQHF
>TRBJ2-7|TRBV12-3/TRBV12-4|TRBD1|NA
TGTGCCAGCAACATAGGGACAGCGAGCTCCTACGAGCAGTACTTC
CASNIGTASSYEQYF